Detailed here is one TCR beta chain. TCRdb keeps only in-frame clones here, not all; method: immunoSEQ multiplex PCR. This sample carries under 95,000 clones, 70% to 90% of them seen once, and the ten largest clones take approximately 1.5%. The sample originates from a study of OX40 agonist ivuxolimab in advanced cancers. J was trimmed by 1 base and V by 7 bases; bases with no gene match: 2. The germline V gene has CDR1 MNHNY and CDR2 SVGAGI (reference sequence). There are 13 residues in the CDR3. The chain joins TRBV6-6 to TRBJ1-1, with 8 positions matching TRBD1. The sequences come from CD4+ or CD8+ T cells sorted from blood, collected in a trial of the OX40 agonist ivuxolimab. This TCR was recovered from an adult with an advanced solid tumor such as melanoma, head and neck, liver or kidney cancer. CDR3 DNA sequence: TGTGCCAGCATTGACAGGGGGAACACTGAAGCTTTCTTT. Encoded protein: CASIDRGNTEAFF.